The 31 T cell receptor beta chains presented below share a single source sample, sequenced in a study of shared clonotypes between healthy human individuals. Libraries were prepared by immunoSEQ multiplex PCR; TCRdb keeps only in-frame clonotypes and omits some of them. The repertoire includes millions of clones, roughly 95% of them detected once, and approximately 0.13% sits in the top ten. The sample was naive CD4+ T cells sorted from blood. Subset described: CD45RA+ positively selected. The source of these receptors is a man between 18 and 35 years old in good health.

The V gene is TRBV27, the J gene TRBJ2-7, with 11 bases matching TRBD2. Germline loops: CDR1 MNHEY, CDR2 SMNVEV (reference sequence). After removal of 7 bases from V and 7 bases from J, the junction contained 6 bases not matched to a gene. This CDR3 region has 13 residues. The CDR3 is CASTTTSGVEQYF. The CDR3 region has the DNA TGTGCCAGCACCACGACTAGCGGGGTTGAGCAGTACTTC.

This clone showed up just once. The rearrangement uses TRBV5-1 and TRBJ2-3; no clear D. V lost 0 bases to trimming and J lost 1 base, with 12 bases between them. This CDR3 contains 16 residues. Looked up from germline, CDR1 is SGHRS and CDR2 is YFSETQ. In DNA, the CDR3 is TGCGCCAGCAGCTTGGGCGGTTCACAGCGCACAGATACGCAGTATTTT. Its translation: CASSLGGSQRTDTQYF.

The chain has TRBV5-1 and TRBJ1-4, with D possibly being TRBD1 (5 bases). Trimming shortened V by 4 bases and J by 6 bases, and 19 bases separated the two germline ends. CDR1 and CDR2 from the germline V gene are SGHRS and YFSETQ. This CDR3 is 16 amino acids long. In DNA form, the CDR3 reads TGCGCCAGCAGCCAGGGATGGGTAGTCGGGCATGAAAAACTGTTTTTT. As protein: CASSQGWVVGHEKLFF.

The rearrangement joins TRBV5-4 to TRBJ1-1; a possible D gene is TRBD1 (5 bases). The ends were cut back, 4 bases at V and 0 bases at J, with 10 bases in the middle. Germline loops: CDR1 SGHNT, CDR2 YYREEE (reference sequence). The CDR3 runs to 14 residues. As DNA, the CDR3 is TGTGCCAGCAGCCGGGACTTAATGAACACTGAAGCTTTCTTT. It codes for CASSRDLMNTEAFF.

The V and J genes are TRBV5-1 and TRBJ2-7; D is possibly TRBD1 (6 bases). Trimming pared 0 bases from V and 6 bases from J, leaving 16 bases between. Germline CDR1 and CDR2: SGHRS and YFSETQ. CDR3 length equals 15 residues. CDR3 coding DNA: TGCGCCAGCAGCTTGGACGGGACACAAACCAGCGAGCAGTACTTC. Protein: CASSLDGTQTSEQYF.

The V gene is TRBV28, the J gene TRBJ2-7; tentative D call: TRBD2 (5 bases). CDR3 size: 15 residues. Germline CDR1 MDHEN, CDR2 SYDVKM. Trimming took 2 bases from V and 5 from J, leaving 16 bases between them. CDR3 DNA sequence: TGTGCCAGCAGTTTAGTGTCGGGGTTCCCGAACGAGCAGTACTTC. This encodes CASSLVSGFPNEQYF.

CDR3 DNA sequence: TGTGCCAGCAGCCAAGTCGGACTCAATTCACCCCTCCACTTT. Its protein is CASSQVGLNSPLHF. This sequence joins TRBV14 and TRBJ1-6; the D is unclear. The V end was cut by 1 base, the J end by 7 bases, with 8 bases between. The germline CDR1 and CDR2 sequences are SGHDN and FVKESK. The CDR3 extends over 14 amino acids. Full variable domain (missing parts from reference TRBV14 and TRBJ1-6): EAGVTQFPSHSVIEKGQTVTLRCDPISGHDNLYWYRRVMGKEIKFLLHFVKESKQDESGMPNNRFLAERTGGTYSTLKVQPAELEDSGVYFCASSQVGLNSPLHFGNGTRLTVT.

This chain connects TRBV5-1 to TRBJ1-5; TRBD1 agrees at 7 bases. The germline V gene encodes CDR1 SGHRS and CDR2 YFSETQ. Germline trimming cut 4 bases from V and 4 bases from J; bases unmatched to any gene: 8. CDR3 length: 15 amino acids. The CDR3 region is CASSVGTEKNQPQHF. CDR3 sequence (DNA): TGCGCCAGCAGCGTCGGGACAGAGAAAAATCAGCCCCAGCATTTT.

Details on this clone: Other DNA sequences in this sample translate to the same CDR3. The chain links TRBV30 to TRBJ2-3, with TRBD2 identical over 12 bases. From germline, CDR1 is GTSNPN and CDR2 SVGIG (reference sequence). The CDR3 consists of 16 residues. J lost 3 bases, V lost 0 bases, and 4 bases had no gene match. CDR3 residues: CAWSVPLAGGTDTQYF. Written as DNA, the CDR3 is TGTGCCTGGAGTGTACCCCTAGCGGGGGGGACAGATACGCAGTATTTT.

The genes are TRBV25-1 and TRBJ2-5, with D maybe TRBD2 (5 bases). The CDR3 has 13 residues. Trimming shortened V by 6 bases and J by 0 bases, and 8 bases separated the two germline ends. Germline CDR1 reads MGHDK; CDR2 reads SYGVNS. The CDR3 DNA is TGTGCCAGCAGGACCGGGGACCAAGAGACCCAGTACTTC. Its translation is CASRTGDQETQYF.

This sequence joins TRBV5-1 and TRBJ1-1; TRBD1 matches 9 bases. Losses at the gene ends were 5 bases for V and 1 base for J; bases not matched to a gene: 6. The germline gives CDR1 SGHRS, CDR2 YFSETQ. This CDR3 spans 15 amino acids. CDR3: CASSHRGQRNTEAFF. CDR3 in DNA: TGCGCCAGCAGTCACAGGGGGCAGAGGAACACTGAAGCTTTCTTT. The full variable domain, rest sourced from reference TRBV5-1 and TRBJ1-1, is KAGVTQTPRYLIKTRGQQVTLSCSPISGHRSVSWYQQTPGQGLQFLFEYFSETQRNKGNFPGRFSGRQFSNSRSEMNVSTLELGDSALYLCASSHRGQRNTEAFFGQGTRLTVV.

Points on this clone: The junction does not match germline at one end; this may be a read error. CDR3 protein: CAGSLDRGYEQYF. DNA of the CDR3: TGTGCCGGCAGCTTAGATCGAGGTTACGAGCAGTACTTC. This chain links TRBV11-2 with TRBJ2-7; D gene uncertain. The CDR3 extends over 13 amino acids. Germline V lookup: CDR1 SGHAT, CDR2 FQNNGV. The full variable domain, in which reference TRBV11-2 and TRBJ2-7 provide the parts outside the CDR3, is EAGVAQSPRYKIIEKRQSVAFWCNPISGHATLYWYQQILGQGPKLLIQFQNNGVVDDSQLPKDRFSAERLKGVDSTLKIQPAKLEDSAVYLCAGSLDRGYEQYFGPGTRLTVT.

The chain recombines TRBV5-4 with TRBJ2-7; 8 bases map to TRBD1. With 4 bases clipped from V and 1 base from J, the junction kept 10 bases outside the gene matches. This CDR3 comprises 16 residues. CDR1 is SGHNT, CDR2 YYREEE, per germline (reference sequence). The CDR3 DNA sequence: TGTGCCAGCAGCGATTCAAGGACAGGGAAGTCCTACGAGCAGTACTTC. Translated, it gives CASSDSRTGKSYEQYF. Full variable domain (missing parts from reference TRBV5-4 and TRBJ2-7): ETGVTQSPTHLIKTRGQQVTLRCSSQSGHNTVSWYQQALGQGPQFIFQYYREEENGRGNFPPRFSGLQFPNYSSELNVNALELDDSALYLCASSDSRTGKSYEQYFGPGTRLTVT.

The chain recombines TRBV5-1 with TRBJ2-5, with 10 bases matching TRBD2. The CDR3 sequence is 16 residues long. In germline, CDR1 is SGHRS, CDR2 YFSETQ. Trimming took 0 bases from V and 5 from J; bases not matched to a gene: 7. CDR3 coding DNA: TGCGCCAGCAGCTTGGCTCCTAGCGGGAGTGTGGAGACCCAGTACTTC. Translating it yields CASSLAPSGSVETQYF.

V is TRBV9 and J is TRBJ1-4, with TRBD1 matching over 8 bases. Trimming at V came to 0 bases and at J to 0 bases, leaving 10 bases not matched to a gene. Looked up from germline, CDR1 is SGDLS and CDR2 is YYNGEE. The length of the CDR3 is 19 residues. The CDR3 loop is CASSVGATGALATNEKLFF. DNA for the CDR3: TGTGCCAGCAGCGTAGGCGCGACAGGGGCCCTTGCAACTAATGAAAAACTGTTTTTT.

This clone was seen only once. The CDR3: CASFPGTPMNTEAFF. Written as DNA, the CDR3 is TGTGCCAGCTTCCCGGGGACACCTATGAACACTGAAGCTTTCTTT. This sequence joins TRBV28 and TRBJ1-1, with a weak D call TRBD1 (6 bases). The CDR3 extends over 15 amino acids. V was clipped by 8 bases and J by 0 bases, with 16 bases between them. Germline lookup yields CDR1 MDHEN and CDR2 SYDVKM. Full variable domain (missing parts from reference TRBV28 and TRBJ1-1): DVKVTQSSRYLVKRTGEKVFLECVQDMDHENMFWYRQDPGLGLRLIYFSYDVKMKEKGDIPEGYSVSREKKERFSLILESASTNQTSMYLCASFPGTPMNTEAFFGQGTRLTVV.

V gene TRBV10-3 combines with J gene TRBJ2-1, with TRBD2 identical over 8 bases. The CDR3 is made up of 15 amino acids. V trimming: 5 bases; J trimming: 8 bases; junction bases outside the gene matches: 11. CDR1 and CDR2 from the germline V gene are ENHRY and SYGVKD. The CDR3 DNA reads TGTGCCATCAGTCCGGGACTAGAGGGTGCGGATGAGCAGTTCTTC. Translated: CAISPGLEGADEQFF.

This sequence joins TRBV18 and TRBJ2-2; a possible D gene is TRBD1 (5 bases). The V end was cut by 0 bases, the J end by 5 bases, with 13 bases between. The CDR3 totals 16 residues. Germline V gene data show CDR1 as KGHSH and CDR2 as LQKENI. CDR3 loop: CASSPPGNQGTGELFF. Written as DNA, the CDR3 is TGTGCCAGCTCACCACCGGGGAATCAGGGAACCGGGGAGCTGTTTTTT. Full variable domain (missing parts from reference TRBV18 and TRBJ2-2): NAGVMQNPRHLVRRRGQEARLRCSPMKGHSHVYWYRQLPEEGLKFMVYLQKENIIDESGMPKERFSAEFPKEGPSILRIQQVVRGDSAAYFCASSPPGNQGTGELFFGEGSRLTVL.

The rearrangement uses TRBV13 and TRBJ2-3; D remains ambiguous. The V end lost 5 bases, the J end lost 0 bases, and 3 bases lay between the germline ends. This CDR3 comprises 12 residues. From germline, CDR1 is PRHDT and CDR2 FYEKMQ (reference sequence). CDR3 amino acids: CASSGSTDTQYF. CDR3 coding DNA: TGTGCCAGCAGCGGTAGCACAGATACGCAGTATTTT.

J is TRBJ2-1 and V is TRBV2; tentative D call: TRBD2 (5 bases). The CDR3 runs to 17 residues. V shed 6 bases and J shed 6 bases, with 24 bases lying between them. The germline V gene encodes CDR1 SNHLY and CDR2 FYNNEI. In nucleotides, the CDR3 is TGTGCCAGCAGAACTAGTGCTCTAAATATGATGGTCAATGAGCAGTTCTTC. This sequence encodes CASRTSALNMMVNEQFF.

The gene calls are TRBV28 and TRBJ1-2; D gene unclear. The CDR3 loop spans 14 amino acids. Trimming left V 4 bases short and J 7 bases short, with 16 bases between. Germline lookup yields CDR1 MDHEN and CDR2 SYDVKM. The CDR3 reads CASSSPGGLGGYTF. The DNA of the CDR3 is TGTGCCAGCAGTTCCCCTGGCGGGCTTGGTGGCTACACCTTC.

The chain uses TRBV5-1 and TRBJ1-4; perhaps TRBD1 as D (6 bases). The V gene's germline CDR1 is SGHRS and CDR2 YFSETQ. Between the trimmed V and J ends, which lost 2 bases and 3 bases, there was a span of 11 bases. This CDR3 contains 15 residues. Here the CDR3 reads CASSFIGGANEKLFF. CDR3 DNA sequence: TGCGCCAGCAGCTTCATAGGGGGGGCTAATGAAAAACTGTTTTTT. The full variable domain, in which reference TRBV5-1 and TRBJ1-4 provide the parts outside the CDR3, is KAGVTQTPRYLIKTRGQQVTLSCSPISGHRSVSWYQQTPGQGLQFLFEYFSETQRNKGNFPGRFSGRQFSNSRSEMNVSTLELGDSALYLCASSFIGGANEKLFFGSGTQLSVL.

V and J are TRBV5-4 and TRBJ2-3; 13 bases are a match to TRBD2. The junction had 4 bases not matched to a gene; V was cut back by 3 bases and J by 0 bases. The CDR3 runs 17 residues. Germline loops: CDR1 SGHNT, CDR2 YYREEE (reference sequence). The CDR3 sequence is CASSSGTSGASTDTQYF. The CDR3 DNA follows: TGTGCCAGCAGCTCTGGGACTAGCGGGGCGAGCACAGATACGCAGTATTTT.

The chain couples TRBV11-2 to TRBJ1-4, with no clear D. CDR1 and CDR2 from the germline V gene are SGHAT and FQNNGV. The CDR3 spans 15 residues. Deletions cut 5 bases from V and 0 bases from J, with 10 bases between. The chain's CDR3 is CASSPAGATNEKLFF. The CDR3 DNA reads as TGTGCCAGCAGCCCGGCCGGAGCAACTAATGAAAAACTGTTTTTT.

This clone has only one observation. The chain carries TRBV5-1 and TRBJ2-1; D tentatively fits TRBD1 or TRBD2 (5 bases each). This CDR3 is 15 amino acids long. Germline CDR1 SGHRS, CDR2 YFSETQ. V was shortened by 2 bases and J by 7 bases, with 16 bases between the two germline ends. The DNA of the CDR3 is TGCGCCAGCAGCTTCTCTCGGGGCACTACAAATGAGCAGTTCTTC. It specifies CASSFSRGTTNEQFF.

The chain uses TRBV5-4 and TRBJ1-6; the D is unclear. The V gene's germline CDR1 is SGHNT and CDR2 YYREEE (reference sequence). The V gene lost 4 bases and the J gene lost 11 bases, with 4 bases spanning the gap. CDR3 length equals 10 residues. The CDR3 protein is CASSRTPLHF. CDR3 in DNA: TGTGCCAGCAGCAGGACACCCCTCCACTTT.

J is TRBJ2-2 and V is TRBV5-1, with 8 nucleotides matching TRBD1. The length of the CDR3 is 14 residues. Trimming removed 4 bases from V and 5 bases from J; junction bases left unmatched: 4. CDR1 is SGHRS, CDR2 YFSETQ, per germline. The CDR3 loop reads CASSRQGRTGELFF. The CDR3 nucleotides are TGCGCCAGCAGCCGACAGGGGAGAACCGGGGAGCTGTTTTTT.

About this clone: The sample holds other DNA sequences that translate to the same CDR3. This chain uses TRBV6-5 with TRBJ1-5, with D perhaps matching TRBD1 (5 bases). CDR3 size: 13 residues. V was cut by 5 bases and J by 6 bases, with 11 bases left in between. Germline CDR1 reads MNHEY; CDR2 reads SVGAGI. The CDR3: CASSRGEGQPQHF. For the CDR3, the DNA is TGTGCCAGCAGTCGAGGGGAGGGTCAGCCCCAGCATTTT.

The chain recombines TRBV5-1 with TRBJ2-1; the match to TRBD2 covers 10 bases. The CDR3 totals 15 residues. V lost 7 bases and J lost 1; bases outside the gene matches: 5. The germline gives CDR1 SGHRS, CDR2 YFSETQ. In nucleotides, the CDR3 is TGCGCCAGCGCTCCTAGCGGGGGATCCTACAATGAGCAGTTCTTC. Encoded protein: CASAPSGGSYNEQFF.

A word on this clone: The junction differs from germline at one of its ends, possibly a read error. The rearrangement joins TRBV29-1 to TRBJ1-1; D ambiguous. From germline, CDR1 is SQVTM and CDR2 ANQGSEA. The CDR3 has 13 amino acids. The CDR3 spells CSVKEIMNTEAFF. The CDR3 DNA reads as TGCAGCGTTAAAGAGATCATGAACACTGAAGCTTTCTTT.

The chain has TRBV6-5 and TRBJ1-2, with D maybe TRBD1 (5 bases). The V and J ends lost 6 bases and 4 bases respectively, with 15 bases between them. Germline V lookup: CDR1 MNHEY, CDR2 SVGAGI. The CDR3 runs 14 residues. CDR3 in amino acids: CASSLWGRGYGYTF. The CDR3 DNA reads as TGTGCCAGCAGCCTTTGGGGACGGGGCTATGGCTACACCTTC.